This T cell receptor beta chain was captured by sequencing in a study of blood T cell repertoires in COVID-19. Study details: PBMCs, B-cell-depleted T cells, or T cells were the source of the cDNA or gDNA that made up the material.

The method was immunoSEQ multiplex PCR; TCRdb's version includes in-frame clones alone and lacks a portion of them. The sample lists roughly 330,000 clones; 87% were seen once. The germline gives CDR1 LGHNA, CDR2 YNFKEQ. J gave up 6 bases and V 0 bases, and 3 bases lay outside the gene matches. There are 15 residues in the CDR3. Participants reported their clinical history, and cohort assignment relied on those reports. Among Cohort 3 donors, those recovered had two negative PCRs, clearance, or symptom resolution. V usage is TRBV4-2 and J usage is TRBJ1-5; 9 bases map to TRBD1. The sequencing sample was made of PBMCs or T cells enriched from blood (not recorded which). This TCR derives from a woman aged 25 to 39 who had recovered from COVID-19. DNA of the CDR3: TGTGCCAGCAGCCAAGAAGTACAGGGGGCTCAGCCCCAGCATTTT. Protein: CASSQEVQGAQPQHF.